Listed here are 5 T cell receptor beta chains from one sample, sequenced in a study of beta chain features in type 1 diabetes. Of the isolated RNA, all was reverse transcribed, and so the sequenced material was expressed TCRB transcripts. The repertoire was sequenced with immunoSEQ multiplex PCR; TCRdb's copy has only in-frame clones and lacks some. The table records 450,000 or so clones, 11% of them present only once. Source material: naive CD4+ T cells from blood. Source of these receptors: a woman younger than 30 in good health.

This clone was counted between two and nine times. The chain combines TRBV18 with TRBJ2-3, with 10 bases lining up with TRBD2. Germline V gene lookup returns CDR1 KGHSH and CDR2 LQKENI. The CDR3 runs 16 residues. The V segment lost 5 bases and the J segment 2 bases; nucleotides outside the gene matches: 7. The CDR3 is CASSSWTSGDTDTQYF. The DNA of the CDR3 is TGTGCCAGCTCATCCTGGACTAGCGGCGACACAGATACGCAGTATTTT.

This rearrangement joins TRBV2 to TRBJ1-6; D remains ambiguous. Germline assignment: CDR1 SNHLY and CDR2 FYNNEI. Trimming pared 5 bases from V and 8 bases from J, leaving 13 bases between. The length of the CDR3 is 14 residues. The CDR3, as DNA: TGTGCCAGCAGTCTACACGTTCATGATTCACCCCTCCACTTT. Protein sequence: CASSLHVHDSPLHF.

This clone was picked up a small number of times. J is TRBJ2-6 and V is TRBV25-1; TRBD1 matches 7 bases. V dropped 6 bases and J dropped 2; count of bases not matched to a gene: 10. The CDR3 runs 17 residues. The germline CDR1 and CDR2 sequences are MGHDK and SYGVNS. The CDR3 loop is CASRGDYRGPGANVLTF. CDR3 bases: TGTGCCAGCAGGGGTGATTACAGGGGACCTGGGGCCAACGTCCTGACTTTC. Variable domain in full (rest from reference TRBV25-1 and TRBJ2-6): EADIYQTPRYLVIGTGKKITLECSQTMGHDKMYWYQQDPGMELHLIHYSYGVNSTEKGDLSSESTVSRIRTEHFPLTLESARPSHTSQYLCASRGDYRGPGANVLTFGAGSRLTVL.

In this sample, this clone turned up a few times. The rearrangement links TRBV28 to TRBJ2-1; TRBD1 agrees at 9 bases. The CDR3 runs to 13 residues. V shed 4 bases, J shed 14 bases, and the junction held 9 bases outside the gene matches. Germline lookup yields CDR1 MDHEN and CDR2 SYDVKM. The CDR3 DNA reads TGTGCCAGCAGTTCCCCCATCCGGGACAGGGAGTTCTTC. This sequence encodes CASSSPIRDREFF.

This clone was counted between two and nine times. V and J are TRBV11-3 and TRBJ2-3, with 8 bases matching TRBD2. The CDR3 totals 15 residues. J gave up 7 bases and V 5 bases, and 11 bases lay outside the gene matches. Germline CDR1 and CDR2: SGHNT and YENEEA. Here the CDR3 DNA reads TGTGCCAGCAGCCCGACTAGCGCCCAAAGGAATACGCAGTATTTT. It yields the protein CASSPTSAQRNTQYF.